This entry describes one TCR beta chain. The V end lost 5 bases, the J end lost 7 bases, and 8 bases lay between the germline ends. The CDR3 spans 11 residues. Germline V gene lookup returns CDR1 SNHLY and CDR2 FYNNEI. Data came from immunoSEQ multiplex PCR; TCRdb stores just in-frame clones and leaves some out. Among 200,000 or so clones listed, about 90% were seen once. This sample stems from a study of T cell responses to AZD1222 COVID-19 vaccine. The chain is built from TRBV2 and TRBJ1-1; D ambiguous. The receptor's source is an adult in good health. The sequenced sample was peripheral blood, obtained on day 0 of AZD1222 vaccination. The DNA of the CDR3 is TGTGCCAGCAGTTACTCAGTTGAAGCTTTCTTT. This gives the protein CASSYSVEAFF.